The T cell receptor (beta chain) described here comes from a study of cytomegalovirus exposure and HLA in healthy donors. Overall study context: Earlier results showed 117 million unique TCR beta sequences derived from about 179 million T cells.

As for this clone: Its antigen remains unidentified.

This CDR3 contains 20 residues. The germline V gene encodes CDR1 LNHDA and CDR2 SQIVND (reference sequence). The V end lost 1 base, the J end lost 0 bases, and 22 bases lay between the germline ends. The PCR contained 60 Vbeta and 13 Jbeta primers. Clones were sequenced by immunoSEQ multiplex PCR, and TCRdb holds only the in-frame ones, with some missing. In the table there are around 61,000 clones, more than 80% of which are singletons. Study-level points and caveats: A highly shared variant cluster was judged a likely technical artifact. Overall, around 160 TCR beta chains were annotated as cytomegalovirus-associated. Cytomegalovirus status was reportedly diagnosed by the classifier with high sensitivity and specificity.

This chain connects TRBV19 to TRBJ2-1; TRBD2 might be the D (5 bases). The sequenced sample was PBMCs. The sequence derives from a man younger than 45 in good health and CMV-seropositive. The CDR3 region is CASSIGRRAIHPDSYNEQFF. The CDR3 DNA reads as TGTGCCAGTAGTATAGGGAGGCGGGCGATACATCCAGACTCCTACAATGAGCAGTTCTTC.